The sequence of this TCR beta chain was determined in a study of OX40 agonist ivuxolimab in advanced cancers. As for the study in general: Across the patients, intravenous ivuxolimab was delivered every 2 weeks at 0.01 to 10 mg/kg. Dose-escalation patients had hepatocellular carcinoma, melanoma, renal cell or head and neck cancer. Study-level findings and limits: At 0.1 to 3.0 mg/kg, CD4+ and CD8+ blood T cells expanded clonally by week 6.

Libraries were prepared by immunoSEQ multiplex PCR; TCRdb keeps only in-frame clonotypes and omits some of them. The table has about 69,000 clones, about 90% seen once. Autoimmune disease history or systemic immunosuppression led to patients being barred. On this clone itself: Its antigen is undetermined.

Germline-derived CDR1 and CDR2 are SGHNT and YYREEE (reference sequence). The CDR3 loop spans 14 amino acids. Trimming shortened V by 0 bases and J by 5 bases, and 12 bases separated the two germline ends. Sequenced here: CD4+ or CD8+ T cells sorted from blood, sampled in a trial of the OX40 agonist ivuxolimab. This sequence joins TRBV5-4 and TRBJ2-7; possible D gene TRBD2, 5 bases. The source is an adult with an advanced solid tumor such as melanoma, head and neck, liver or kidney cancer. CDR3 residues: CASSLGRGEDEQYF. CDR3 in DNA: TGTGCCAGCAGCTTGGGTCGGGGAGAGGACGAGCAGTACTTC.